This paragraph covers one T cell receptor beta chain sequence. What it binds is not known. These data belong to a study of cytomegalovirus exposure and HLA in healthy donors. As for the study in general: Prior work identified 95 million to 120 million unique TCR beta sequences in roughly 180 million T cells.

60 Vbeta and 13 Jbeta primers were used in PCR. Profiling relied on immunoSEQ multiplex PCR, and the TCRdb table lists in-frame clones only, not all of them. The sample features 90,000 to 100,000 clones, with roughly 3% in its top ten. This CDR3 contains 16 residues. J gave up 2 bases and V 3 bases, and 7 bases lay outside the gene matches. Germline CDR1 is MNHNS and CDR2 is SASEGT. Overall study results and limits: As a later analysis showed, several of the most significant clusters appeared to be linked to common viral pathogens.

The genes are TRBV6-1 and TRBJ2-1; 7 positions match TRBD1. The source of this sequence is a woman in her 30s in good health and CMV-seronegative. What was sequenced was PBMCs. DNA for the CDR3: TGTGCCAGCAGTGATGCCGGGACAGCCGCCTACAATGAGCAGTTCTTC. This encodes CASSDAGTAAYNEQFF.